The T cell receptor (beta chain) under discussion was sequenced for a study of CD8+CD57+ T cells in acquired aplastic anemia. Study context: Average CD4+ read depth in healthy donors was around 9.9 million reads.

With regard to this clonotype: What it binds is unknown.

Germline CDR1 is SGHRS and CDR2 is YFSETQ. This CDR3 has 14 amino acids. Trimming removed 0 bases at V and 0 bases at J, with 7 bases between. Genomic DNA provided the template from which TCR beta VDJ and CDR3 profiles were obtained. MiXCR, run by TCRdb on the reads, gives a single entry per CDR3 protein. This sample has 200,000 to 250,000 distinct CDR3 sequences, with 60% to 65% found just once. Study-level findings and limits: The study found no significant CD8+ Simpson's diversity difference between patients and controls. Overlap between patients and controls comprised 25 to 35 CD8+ CDR3 sequences.

Source material: sorted CD4+, CD8+, or CD8+CD57+ T cells (not recorded which) from PBMCs. The clonotype comes from a human donor in good health. The chain joins TRBV5-1 to TRBJ2-7; D remains ambiguous. This chain's CDR3 is CASSLVAYSYEQYF. The CDR3 region has the DNA TGCGCCAGCAGCTTGGTGGCCTACTCCTACGAGCAGTACTTC.